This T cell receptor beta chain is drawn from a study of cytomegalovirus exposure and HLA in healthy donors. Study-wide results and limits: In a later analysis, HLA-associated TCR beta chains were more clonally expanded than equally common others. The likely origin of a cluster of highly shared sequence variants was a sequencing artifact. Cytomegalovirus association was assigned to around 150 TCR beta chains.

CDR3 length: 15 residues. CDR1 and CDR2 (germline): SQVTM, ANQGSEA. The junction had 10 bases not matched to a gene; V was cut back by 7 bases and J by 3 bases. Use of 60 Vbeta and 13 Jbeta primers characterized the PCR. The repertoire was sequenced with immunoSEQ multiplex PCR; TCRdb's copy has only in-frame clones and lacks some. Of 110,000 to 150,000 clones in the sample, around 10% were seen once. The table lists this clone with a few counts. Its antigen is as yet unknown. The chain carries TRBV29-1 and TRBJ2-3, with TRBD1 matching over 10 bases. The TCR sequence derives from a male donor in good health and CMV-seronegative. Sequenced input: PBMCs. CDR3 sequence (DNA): TGCAGCGCCGCACTGGGACAGGGGCGGACAGATACGCAGTATTTT. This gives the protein CSAALGQGRTDTQYF.